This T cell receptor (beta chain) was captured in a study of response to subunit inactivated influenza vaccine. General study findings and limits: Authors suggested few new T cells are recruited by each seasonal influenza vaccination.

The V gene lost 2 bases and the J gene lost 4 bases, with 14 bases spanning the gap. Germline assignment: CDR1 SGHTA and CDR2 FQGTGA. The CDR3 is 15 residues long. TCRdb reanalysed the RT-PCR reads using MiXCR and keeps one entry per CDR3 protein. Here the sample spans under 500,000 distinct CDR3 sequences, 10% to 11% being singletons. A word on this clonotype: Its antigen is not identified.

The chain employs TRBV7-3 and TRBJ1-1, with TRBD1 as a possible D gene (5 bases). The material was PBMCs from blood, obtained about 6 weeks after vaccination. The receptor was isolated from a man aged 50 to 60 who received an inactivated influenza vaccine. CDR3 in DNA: TGTGCCAGCAGCTTATTGGACATGAGTCGCACTGAAGCTTTCTTT. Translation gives CASSLLDMSRTEAFF.